Listed below are T cell receptor beta chains from one sample, sequenced in a study of T cell changes during pregnancy in multiple sclerosis. Sequenced by immunoSEQ multiplex PCR; TCRdb stores in-frame clones only, minus some. The sample shows approximately 63,000 clones, 91% of them seen only once. Sequencing was performed on peripheral blood, taken after pregnancy. Receptors were obtained from a female donor in good health, enrolled as a control in a pregnancy study. The CDR3 runs from the conserved cysteine through the conserved F or W. The D gene is left open where the match is weak.

-	TRBJ1-1	TRBV5-5	TGTGCCAGCAGCGACCCCGGGGGGGGGAACACTGAAGCTTTCTTT	CASSDPGGGNTEAFF
TRBD1	TRBJ2-7	TRBV7-2	TGTGCCAGCAGCTTAGCACAGGGGATCCTCTACGAGCAGTACTTC	CASSLAQGILYEQYF
-	TRBJ1-3	TRBV15	TGTGCCACCCGGAGTTCCCTTGCAACCTCTGGAAACACCATATATTTT	CATRSSLATSGNTIYF
-	TRBJ2-1	TRBV19	TGTGCCAGTAGCCAATTAACAGGGCCGAATGAGCAGTTCTTC	CASSQLTGPNEQFF
-	TRBJ1-1	TRBV19	TGTGCCAGTAGTATAGGGGGGGGCACTGAAGCTTTCTTT	CASSIGGGTEAFF
TRBD1	TRBJ1-2	TRBV27	TGTGCCAGCAGTCCGGGACAGGGGAACTATGGCTACACCTTC	CASSPGQGNYGYTF
TRBD1	TRBJ1-1	TRBV9	TGTGCCAGCAAAAAACAGGGGGCAAGTGAAGCTTTCTTT	CASKKQGASEAFF
-	TRBJ1-2	TRBV27	TGTGCCAGCCATCCGGGGAATGGCTACACCTTC	CASHPGNGYTF
TRBD2	TRBJ2-3	TRBV7-7	TGTGCTAGCAGCTTAGTCCCGGGGGGAAGCACAGATACGCAGTATTTT	CASSLVPGGSTDTQYF
-	TRBJ2-5	TRBV9	TGTGCCAGCAGTGCAGGACTTGTGGAGACCCAGTACTTC	CASSAGLVETQYF
TRBD1	TRBJ2-3	TRBV30	TGTGCCAGCTCCGGGACAGGGCCAGATACGCAGTATTTT	CASSGTGPDTQYF
TRBD2	TRBJ2-1	TRBV11-2	TGTGCCAGCAGCGTAACTAGCGGGGGGGGACTTGAGCAGTTCTTC	CASSVTSGGGLEQFF
-	TRBJ1-2	TRBV25-1	TGTGCCACCGCGGGAGTGGGGTCGACATATGGCTACACCTTC	CATAGVGSTYGYTF